This TCR beta chain comes out of a study of blood T cell repertoires in COVID-19. Overall study context: Whether acute or convalescent, the COVID-19 samples came from the United States, Italy and Spain. Sample material is recorded as cDNA or gDNA derived from T cells, B-cell-depleted T cells, or PBMCs.

The junction had 8 bases not matched to a gene; V was cut back by 7 bases and J by 0 bases. Germline V CDR1 and CDR2: WSHSY, SAAADI. CDR3 length: 15 residues. The method was immunoSEQ multiplex PCR; TCRdb's version includes in-frame clones alone and lacks a portion of them. Here the sample spans about 47,000 clones, 80% to 90% being singletons. The sequence was collected from a man in his fifties or sixties with active COVID-19. The rearrangement links TRBV10-2 to TRBJ2-7; TRBD1 matches 8 bases. Sequencing input: peripheral blood. The CDR3 DNA is TGCGCCAGCACCTTGGACAGGGCGAGCTCCTACGAGCAGTACTTC. Its protein is CASTLDRASSYEQYF.